The 25 T cell receptor beta chains listed next were all sequenced from one sample in a study of shared clonotypes between healthy human individuals. Measured with immunoSEQ multiplex PCR; TCRdb has only the in-frame clones, and not every one. The repertoire holds some 1 million clones, with about 74% as singletons. Specimen: memory CD4+ T cells sorted from blood. The subset is: CD45RA-negative fraction. Receptor source: a man in his late teens or twenties in good health.

The chain combines TRBV18 with TRBJ1-1; tentative D call: TRBD1 (6 bases). Germline values: CDR1 KGHSH, CDR2 LQKENI. The V gene lost 2 bases and the J gene lost 3 bases, with 16 bases spanning the gap. CDR3 length equals 16 residues. The CDR3 nucleotides read TGTGCCAGCTCACCAAGGGGGACGGTTGCGTACACTGAAGCTTTCTTT. Translation: CASSPRGTVAYTEAFF.

The V and J genes are TRBV30 and TRBJ1-4; D call uncertain. The V end lost 2 bases, the J end lost 8 bases, and 15 bases lay between the germline ends. Looked up from germline, CDR1 is GTSNPN and CDR2 is SVGIG (reference sequence). The CDR3 is 14 amino acids. CDR3 in amino acids: CAWSLGALGEKLFF. Written as DNA, the CDR3 is TGTGCCTGGAGTTTAGGCGCCTTAGGGGAAAAACTGTTTTTT.

The rearrangement joins TRBV2 to TRBJ1-2; D remains unclear. Germline loops: CDR1 SNHLY, CDR2 FYNNEI. V was trimmed by 3 bases and J by 2 bases, leaving 10 bases between them. The CDR3 totals 14 residues. In DNA form, the CDR3 reads TGTGCCAGCAGTGAGTTCCAGGAAAACTATGGCTACACCTTC. This encodes CASSEFQENYGYTF.

The rearrangement links TRBV9 to TRBJ2-7; possibly TRBD2 for D (6 bases). This CDR3 contains 15 residues. The germline V gene has CDR1 SGDLS and CDR2 YYNGEE. The ends were cut back, 2 bases at V and 0 bases at J, with 12 bases in the middle. CDR3 loop: CASSVVDGGSYEQYF. The CDR3 region has the DNA TGTGCCAGCAGCGTTGTTGACGGGGGCTCCTACGAGCAGTACTTC.

The chain links TRBV6-1 to TRBJ1-2; 8 bases fit TRBD1. This CDR3 has 14 residues. Germline V CDR1 and CDR2: MNHNS, SASEGT. V dropped 7 bases and J dropped 1; count of bases not matched to a gene: 5. CDR3 nucleotide sequence: TGTGCCAGCACTACAGGGGGTATTAACTATGGCTACACCTTC. This translates into CASTTGGINYGYTF.

The chain couples TRBV7-2 to TRBJ2-7, with 11 bases matching TRBD1. The V segment lost 1 base and the J segment 2 bases; nucleotides outside the gene matches: 1. Germline values: CDR1 SGHTA, CDR2 FQGNSA. The CDR3 spans 15 residues. Here the CDR3 DNA reads TGTGCCAGCAGCTTAGGGGACAGGGGGGCCTACGAGCAGTACTTC. Translating gives CASSLGDRGAYEQYF.

V gene TRBV5-1 combines with J gene TRBJ2-3; no clear D. This CDR3 comprises 14 residues. The ends were cut back, 0 bases at V and 2 bases at J, with 7 bases in the middle. Germline V gene sequence: CDR1 SGHRS, CDR2 YFSETQ. The DNA for the CDR3 is TGCGCCAGCAGCTTGGACCACGCCACAGATACGCAGTATTTT. Protein: CASSLDHATDTQYF.

V gene TRBV7-9 combines with J gene TRBJ1-2; possibly TRBD1 for D (5 bases). Germline values: CDR1 SEHNR, CDR2 FQNEAQ (reference sequence). V lost 5 bases and J lost 5, with 21 bases in between. The CDR3 consists of 16 residues. The CDR3 bases are TGTGCCAGCAGCCCGCCAGCGGGGGACGGGCCTTATGGCTACACCTTC. Residues: CASSPPAGDGPYGYTF.

V and J are TRBV5-5 and TRBJ1-6; the D gene is possibly TRBD1 (6 bases). Looked up from germline, CDR1 is SGHKS and CDR2 is YYEKEE (reference sequence). V lost 2 bases, J lost 7 bases, and 13 bases lay in between. This CDR3 is 15 amino acids long. CDR3 sequence reads: CASSFSGTSNSPLHF. Here the CDR3 DNA reads TGTGCCAGCAGCTTTTCAGGGACATCGAATTCACCCCTCCACTTT.

The chain combines TRBV10-3 with TRBJ2-7; D is uncertain. V lost 3 bases and J lost 5, with 11 bases in between. This CDR3 comprises 13 residues. Germline CDR1 is ENHRY and CDR2 is SYGVKD. CDR3 region: CAISEGSPNEQYF. The CDR3 DNA reads as TGTGCCATCAGTGAAGGCTCCCCCAACGAGCAGTACTTC.

This chain links TRBV7-8 with TRBJ2-3, with a weak D call TRBD2 (6 bases). V lost 5 bases, J lost 5 bases, and 14 bases lay in between. CDR1 SGHVS and CDR2 FQNEAQ come from the germline V gene. CDR3 length: 14 residues. The CDR3, as DNA: TGTGCCAGCAGCGTGGTGGAGGGAAGAGATACGCAGTATTTT. Protein product: CASSVVEGRDTQYF.

The chain is built from TRBV7-2 and TRBJ1-5; 7 bases are a match to TRBD1. This CDR3 region has 16 residues. Germline V CDR1 and CDR2: SGHTA, FQGNSA. The V and J ends lost 1 base and 1 base, in that order; junction bases with no gene match: 4. In nucleotides, the CDR3 is TGTGCCAGCAGCTTAGAAGGGGGCTGGAGCAATCAGCCCCAGCATTTT. This sequence encodes CASSLEGGWSNQPQHF.

The chain combines TRBV4-1 with TRBJ1-5; no clear D gene. CDR1 is MGHRA and CDR2 is YSYEKL in the germline V gene. The CDR3 has 13 residues. Trimming removed 0 bases at V and 6 bases at J, with 6 bases between. Here the CDR3 DNA reads TGCGCCAGCAGCCAAGATAACGGTCAGCCCCAGCATTTT. It codes for CASSQDNGQPQHF.

The chain uses TRBV18 and TRBJ2-7, with 7 nucleotides matching TRBD1. Germline values: CDR1 KGHSH, CDR2 LQKENI. The CDR3 covers 16 residues. J lost 4 bases, V lost 4 bases, and 13 bases had no gene match. The CDR3 loop is CASSQSRGIHGYEQYF. CDR3 nucleotides: TGTGCCAGCTCACAGTCCAGGGGGATACACGGGTACGAGCAGTACTTC.

The V gene is TRBV29-1, the J gene TRBJ1-1; the D is unclear. V dropped 3 bases and J dropped 2 bases, with 13 bases sitting between them. Germline V CDR1 and CDR2: SQVTM, ANQGSEA. The CDR3 consists of 14 residues. Here the CDR3 DNA reads TGCAGCGTTGATACAGCTTTAAGAAACACTGAAGCTTTCTTT. This codes for CSVDTALRNTEAFF.

To note about this clone: A junction end diverges from the germline sequence, so it may reflect a read error. V gene TRBV5-1 combines with J gene TRBJ2-7, with D maybe TRBD2 (5 bases). Germline V lookup: CDR1 SGHRS, CDR2 YFSETQ. The CDR3 length is 14 residues. The CDR3 DNA follows: TGCGCCAGCAGATTGGACTTCAGCTCCTACGAGCAGTACTTC. It codes for CASRLDFSSYEQYF.

This clone was observed a handful of times. The chain combines TRBV6-1 with TRBJ1-1, with 10 bases aligning to TRBD1. The V gene end was trimmed by 4 bases and the J gene end by 6 bases; junction bases not matched to a gene: 11. The germline V gene has CDR1 MNHNS and CDR2 SASEGT. The CDR3 has 16 amino acids. CDR3 DNA sequence: TGTGCCAGCAGTGCGGGGACAGGGGAGTTTGTCGCTGAAGCTTTCTTT. Encoded protein: CASSAGTGEFVAEAFF.

In its sample, this clone was seen once. The chain recombines TRBV6-1 with TRBJ2-7, with a weak D call TRBD2 (6 bases). The CDR3 has 15 amino acids. V dropped 1 base and J dropped 4 bases, with 14 bases sitting between them. From germline, CDR1 is MNHNS and CDR2 SASEGT. The CDR3 DNA sequence: TGTGCCAGCAGTGAAGTGTCGGGGGTACGGTACGAGCAGTACTTC. Its translation is CASSEVSGVRYEQYF.

The chain couples TRBV28 to TRBJ1-1; D is ambiguous. This CDR3 contains 14 residues. Per the germline V gene, CDR1 is MDHEN and CDR2 is SYDVKM. V was pared by 5 bases and J by 2 bases, with 12 bases between. This CDR3 is CASSEPGPNTEAFF. Written as DNA, the CDR3 is TGTGCCAGCAGTGAGCCCGGGCCAAACACTGAAGCTTTCTTT.

The CDR3: CASSEVSILSSYNEQFF. CDR3 DNA: TGTGCCAGCAGTGAAGTCAGTATATTAAGCTCCTACAATGAGCAGTTCTTC. The V call is TRBV2, the J call TRBJ2-1; D is unresolved. The V gene lost 1 base and the J gene lost 0 bases, with 13 bases spanning the gap. CDR3 length: 17 amino acids. Germline loops: CDR1 SNHLY, CDR2 FYNNEI.

This clone was detected only once. V gene TRBV7-9 combines with J gene TRBJ1-2, with D tentatively TRBD1 (6 bases). Germline CDR1 is SEHNR and CDR2 is FQNEAQ (reference sequence). The CDR3 spans 14 residues. The V end lost 6 bases, the J end lost 2 bases, and 13 bases lay between the germline ends. The chain's CDR3 is CASRPDSSNYGYTF. The CDR3 nucleotides read TGTGCCAGCAGACCGGACAGTTCCAACTATGGCTACACCTTC.

This clone has a single count. The V and J genes are TRBV6-1 and TRBJ1-1; D possibly corresponds to TRBD1 (5 bases). Germline CDR1 reads MNHNS; CDR2 reads SASEGT. The V and J ends lost 8 bases and 3 bases respectively, with 19 bases between them. This CDR3 comprises 15 residues. The DNA for the CDR3 is TGTGCCAGCGCCTGGGTGGAGGGGCCCGACACTGAAGCTTTCTTT. It translates to CASAWVEGPDTEAFF.

The chain joins TRBV9 to TRBJ1-1; TRBD1 might be the D (5 bases). V was shortened by 0 bases and J by 5 bases, with 11 bases between the two germline ends. Per the germline V gene, CDR1 is SGDLS and CDR2 is YYNGEE. The CDR3 is 14 residues long. The CDR3: CASSVDPGRTEAFF. DNA for the CDR3: TGTGCCAGCAGCGTAGATCCGGGACGGACTGAAGCTTTCTTT.

The chain joins TRBV2 to TRBJ1-6; D gene ambiguous. The germline V gene encodes CDR1 SNHLY and CDR2 FYNNEI. Trimming removed 6 bases at V and 14 bases at J, with 23 bases between. The CDR3 length is 15 residues. The DNA of the CDR3 is TGTGCCAGCAGAAAGTCAGTGCAATCAATGGCCACCCTCCACTTT. This encodes CASRKSVQSMATLHF.

The gene calls are TRBV5-1 and TRBJ2-5; perhaps TRBD2 as D (6 bases). From germline, CDR1 is SGHRS and CDR2 YFSETQ. The CDR3 has 15 residues. V dropped 0 bases and J dropped 4 bases, with 13 bases sitting between them. In DNA, the CDR3 is TGCGCCAGCAGCTTGGCTGGAGGGTCGCGAGAGACCCAGTACTTC. Protein product: CASSLAGGSRETQYF.